This T cell receptor (beta chain) was obtained from a study of T cell changes during pregnancy in multiple sclerosis. Sequenced by immunoSEQ multiplex PCR; TCRdb stores in-frame clones only, minus some. The sample holds tens of thousands of clones, more than 80% seen once. Germline CDR1 is MNHEY and CDR2 is SMNVEV (reference sequence). CDR3 size: 16 residues. V dropped 3 bases and J dropped 3 bases, with 15 bases sitting between them. The sequencing used peripheral blood, collected in the third trimester of pregnancy. The rearrangement links TRBV27 to TRBJ2-1; tentatively, D is TRBD2 (5 bases). The receptor's source is a female donor with multiple sclerosis, enrolled in a pregnancy study. The chain's CDR3 is CASSFGGSILYNEQFF. In DNA form, the CDR3 reads TGTGCCAGCAGTTTCGGTGGGAGTATTCTCTACAATGAGCAGTTCTTC.